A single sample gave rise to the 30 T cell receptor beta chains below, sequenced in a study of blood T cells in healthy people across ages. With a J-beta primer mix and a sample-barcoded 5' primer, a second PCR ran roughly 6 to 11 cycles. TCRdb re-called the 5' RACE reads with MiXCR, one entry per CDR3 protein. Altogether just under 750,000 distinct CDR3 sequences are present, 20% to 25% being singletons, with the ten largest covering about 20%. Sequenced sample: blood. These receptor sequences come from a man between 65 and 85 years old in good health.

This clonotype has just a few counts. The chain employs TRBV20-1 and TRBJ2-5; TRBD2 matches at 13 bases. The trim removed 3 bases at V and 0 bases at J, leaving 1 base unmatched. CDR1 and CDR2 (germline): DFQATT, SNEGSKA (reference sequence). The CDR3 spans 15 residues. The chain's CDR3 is CSARGLAGNQETQYF. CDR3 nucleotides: TGCAGTGCTAGGGGACTAGCGGGGAACCAAGAGACCCAGTACTTC.

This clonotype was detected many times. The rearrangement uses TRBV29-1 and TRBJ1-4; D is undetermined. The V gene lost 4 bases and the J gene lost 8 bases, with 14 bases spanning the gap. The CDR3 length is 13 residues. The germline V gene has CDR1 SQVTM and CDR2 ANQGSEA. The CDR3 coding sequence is TGCAGCGTTGGGGGTGCAGTTTCGGAAAAACTGTTTTTT. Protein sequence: CSVGGAVSEKLFF.

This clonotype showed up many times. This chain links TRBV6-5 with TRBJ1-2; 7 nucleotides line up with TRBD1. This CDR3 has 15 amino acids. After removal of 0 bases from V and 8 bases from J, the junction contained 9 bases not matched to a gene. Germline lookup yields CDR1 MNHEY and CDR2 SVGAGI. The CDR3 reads CASSYSAQGTVGYTF. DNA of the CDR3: TGTGCCAGCAGTTACTCAGCACAGGGGACGGTCGGCTACACCTTC.

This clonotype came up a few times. For the CDR3, the DNA is TGCGCCAGCAGTGCTAGGACCCCCTGGGGTGAGCAGTTCTTC. Translated: CASSARTPWGEQFF. This sequence joins TRBV10-1 and TRBJ2-5; D is ambiguous. The DNA end is a closer match to TRBJ2-1, so the J assignment may be wrong. The CDR3 is 14 residues long. The germline CDR1 and CDR2 sequences are WNHNN and SYGVQD (reference sequence).

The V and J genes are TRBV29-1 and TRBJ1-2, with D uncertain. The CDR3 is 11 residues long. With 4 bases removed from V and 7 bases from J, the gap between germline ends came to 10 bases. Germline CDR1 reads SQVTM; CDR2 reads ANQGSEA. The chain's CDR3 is CSVGLRAGYTF. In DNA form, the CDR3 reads TGCAGCGTTGGTCTGAGGGCTGGCTACACCTTC.

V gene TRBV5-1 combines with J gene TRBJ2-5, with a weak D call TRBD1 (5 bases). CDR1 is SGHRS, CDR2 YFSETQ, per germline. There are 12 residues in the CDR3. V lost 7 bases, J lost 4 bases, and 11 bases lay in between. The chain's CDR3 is CASGRDTETQYF. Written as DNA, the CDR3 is TGCGCCAGCGGCAGGGATACAGAGACCCAGTACTTC.

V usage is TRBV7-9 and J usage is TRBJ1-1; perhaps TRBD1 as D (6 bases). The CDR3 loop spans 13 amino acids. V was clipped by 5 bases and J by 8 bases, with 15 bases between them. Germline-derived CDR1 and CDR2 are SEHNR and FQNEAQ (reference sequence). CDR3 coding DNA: TGTGCCAGCAGCCAGGGGCAGGGGACAGAAGCTTTCTTT. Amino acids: CASSQGQGTEAFF.

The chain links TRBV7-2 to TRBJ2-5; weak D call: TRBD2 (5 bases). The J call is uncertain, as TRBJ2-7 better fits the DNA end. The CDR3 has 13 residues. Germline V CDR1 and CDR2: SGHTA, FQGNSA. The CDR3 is CASSLGGSDEQYF. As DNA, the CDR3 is TGTGCCAGCAGCTTAGGAGGGAGTGACGAGCAGTACTTC.

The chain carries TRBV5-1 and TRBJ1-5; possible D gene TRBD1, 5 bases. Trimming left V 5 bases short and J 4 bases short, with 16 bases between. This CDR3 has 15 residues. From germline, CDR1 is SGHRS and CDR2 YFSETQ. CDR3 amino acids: CASRLTGTANQPQHF. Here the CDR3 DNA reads TGCGCCAGCAGGTTGACCGGGACTGCAAATCAGCCCCAGCATTTT. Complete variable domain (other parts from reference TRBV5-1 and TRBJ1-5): KAGVTQTPRYLIKTRGQQVTLSCSPISGHRSVSWYQQTPGQGLQFLFEYFSETQRNKGNFPGRFSGRQFSNSRSEMNVSTLELGDSALYLCASRLTGTANQPQHFGDGTRLSIL.

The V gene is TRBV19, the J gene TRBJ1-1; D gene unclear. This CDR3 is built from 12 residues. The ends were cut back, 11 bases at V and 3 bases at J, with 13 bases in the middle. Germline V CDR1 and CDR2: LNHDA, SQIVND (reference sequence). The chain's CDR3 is CAYQDLDTEAFF. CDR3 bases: TGTGCCTACCAAGATTTGGACACTGAAGCTTTCTTT.

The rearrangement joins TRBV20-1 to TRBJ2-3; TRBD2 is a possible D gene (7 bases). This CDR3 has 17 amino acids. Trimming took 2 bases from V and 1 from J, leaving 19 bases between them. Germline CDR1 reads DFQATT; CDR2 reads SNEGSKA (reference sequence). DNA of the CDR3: TGCAGTGCTAGACCGGACCAGGGGCGGGGGCGCACAGATACGCAGTATTTT. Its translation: CSARPDQGRGRTDTQYF.

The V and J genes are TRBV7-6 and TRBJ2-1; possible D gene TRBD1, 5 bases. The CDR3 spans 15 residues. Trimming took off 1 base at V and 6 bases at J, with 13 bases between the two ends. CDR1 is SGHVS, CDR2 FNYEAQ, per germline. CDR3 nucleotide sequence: TGTGCCAGCAGCTTAGTGCCCCGCAGGGTCAATGAGCAGTTCTTC. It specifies CASSLVPRRVNEQFF.

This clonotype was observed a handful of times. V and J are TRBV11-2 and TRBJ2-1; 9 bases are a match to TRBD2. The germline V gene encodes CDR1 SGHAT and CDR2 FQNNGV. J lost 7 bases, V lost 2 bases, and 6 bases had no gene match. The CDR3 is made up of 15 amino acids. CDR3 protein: CASSLMSGGWNEQFF. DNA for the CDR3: TGTGCCAGCAGCTTAATGAGCGGGGGGTGGAATGAGCAGTTCTTC.

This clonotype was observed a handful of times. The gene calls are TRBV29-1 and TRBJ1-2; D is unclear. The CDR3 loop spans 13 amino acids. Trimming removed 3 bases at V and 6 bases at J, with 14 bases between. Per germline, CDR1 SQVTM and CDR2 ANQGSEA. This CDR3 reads CSVDSTFGDGYTF. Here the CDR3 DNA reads TGCAGCGTTGACAGTACCTTCGGTGATGGCTACACCTTC.

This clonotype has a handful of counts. CDR3 nucleotide sequence: TGTGCCAGCAGTTTATACGGGGGGCTAAGCTCTGGAAACACCATATATTTT. This gives the protein CASSLYGGLSSGNTIYF. V and J are TRBV28 and TRBJ1-3; perhaps TRBD1 as D (6 bases). Germline values: CDR1 MDHEN, CDR2 SYDVKM. This CDR3 comprises 17 residues. Trimming shortened V by 1 base and J by 0 bases, and 13 bases separated the two germline ends.

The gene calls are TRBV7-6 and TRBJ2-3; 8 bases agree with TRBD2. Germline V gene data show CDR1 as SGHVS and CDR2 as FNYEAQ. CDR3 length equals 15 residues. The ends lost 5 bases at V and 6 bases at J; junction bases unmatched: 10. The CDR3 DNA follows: TGTGCCAGCAGCCCTCAAGCGGGGGCGATGGATACGCAGTATTTT. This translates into CASSPQAGAMDTQYF.

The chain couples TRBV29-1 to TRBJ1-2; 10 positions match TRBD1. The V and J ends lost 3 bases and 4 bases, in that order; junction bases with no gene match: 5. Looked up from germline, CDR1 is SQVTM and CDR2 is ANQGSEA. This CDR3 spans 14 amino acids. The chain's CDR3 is CSVEDRGMLYGYTF. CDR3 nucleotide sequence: TGCAGCGTTGAGGACAGGGGGATGCTCTATGGCTACACCTTC.

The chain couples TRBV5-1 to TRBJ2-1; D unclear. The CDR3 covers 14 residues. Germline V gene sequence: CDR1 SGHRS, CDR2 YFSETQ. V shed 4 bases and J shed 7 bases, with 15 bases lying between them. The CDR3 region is CASSVNSQINEQFF. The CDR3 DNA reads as TGCGCCAGCAGCGTCAACTCACAGATTAATGAGCAGTTCTTC.

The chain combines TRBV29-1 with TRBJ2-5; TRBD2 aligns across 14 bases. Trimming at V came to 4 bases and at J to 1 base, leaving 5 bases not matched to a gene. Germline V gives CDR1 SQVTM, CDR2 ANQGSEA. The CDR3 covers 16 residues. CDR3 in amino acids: CSVGGLAGGLQETQYF. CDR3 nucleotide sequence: TGCAGCGTTGGCGGACTAGCGGGGGGCCTCCAAGAGACCCAGTACTTC.

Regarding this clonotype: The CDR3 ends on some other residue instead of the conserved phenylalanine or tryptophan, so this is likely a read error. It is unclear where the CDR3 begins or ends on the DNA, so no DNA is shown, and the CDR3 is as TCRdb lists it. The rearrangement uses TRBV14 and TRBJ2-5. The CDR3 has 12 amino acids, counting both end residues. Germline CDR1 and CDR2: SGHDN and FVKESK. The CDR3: CASSHRDGRTYV.

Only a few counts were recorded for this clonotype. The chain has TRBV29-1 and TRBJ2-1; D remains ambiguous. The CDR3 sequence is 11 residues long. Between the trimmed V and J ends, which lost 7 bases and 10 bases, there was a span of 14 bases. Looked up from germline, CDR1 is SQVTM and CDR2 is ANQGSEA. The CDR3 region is CSAMNDWEQFF. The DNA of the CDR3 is TGCAGCGCCATGAATGACTGGGAGCAGTTCTTC.

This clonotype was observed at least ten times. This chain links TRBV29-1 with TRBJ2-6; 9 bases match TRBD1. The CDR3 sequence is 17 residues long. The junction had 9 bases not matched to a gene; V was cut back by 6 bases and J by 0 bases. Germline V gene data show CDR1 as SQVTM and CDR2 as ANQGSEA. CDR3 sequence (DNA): TGCAGCGTCCTGCCCGGGACAGGGATCTCTGGGGCCAACGTCCTGACTTTC. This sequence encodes CSVLPGTGISGANVLTF.

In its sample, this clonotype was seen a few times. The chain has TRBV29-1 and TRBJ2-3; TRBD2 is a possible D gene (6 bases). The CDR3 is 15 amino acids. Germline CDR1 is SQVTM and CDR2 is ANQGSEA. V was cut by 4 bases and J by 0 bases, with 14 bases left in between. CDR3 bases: TGCAGCGTTGTGGGGCGGGACTCAAGCACAGATACGCAGTATTTT. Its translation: CSVVGRDSSTDTQYF.

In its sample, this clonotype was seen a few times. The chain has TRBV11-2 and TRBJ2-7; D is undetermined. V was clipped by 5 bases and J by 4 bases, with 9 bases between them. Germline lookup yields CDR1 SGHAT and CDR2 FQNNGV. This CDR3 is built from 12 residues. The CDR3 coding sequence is TGTGCCAGCAGCCTAAGTAGGTACGAGCAGTACTTC. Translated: CASSLSRYEQYF.

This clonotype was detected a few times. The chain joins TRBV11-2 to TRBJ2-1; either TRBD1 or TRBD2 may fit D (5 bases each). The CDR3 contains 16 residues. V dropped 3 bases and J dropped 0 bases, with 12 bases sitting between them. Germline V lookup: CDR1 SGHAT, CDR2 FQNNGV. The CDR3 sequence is CASSFTGTGSYNEQFF. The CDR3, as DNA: TGTGCCAGCAGCTTTACCGGGACGGGCTCCTACAATGAGCAGTTCTTC.

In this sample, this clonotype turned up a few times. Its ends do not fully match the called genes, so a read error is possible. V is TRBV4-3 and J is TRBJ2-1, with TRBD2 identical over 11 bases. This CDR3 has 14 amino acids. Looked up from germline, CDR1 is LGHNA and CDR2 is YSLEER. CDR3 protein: CAGSVAGGPREQFF. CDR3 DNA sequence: TGCGCCGGCAGCGTAGCGGGAGGGCCGCGTGAGCAGTTCTTC.

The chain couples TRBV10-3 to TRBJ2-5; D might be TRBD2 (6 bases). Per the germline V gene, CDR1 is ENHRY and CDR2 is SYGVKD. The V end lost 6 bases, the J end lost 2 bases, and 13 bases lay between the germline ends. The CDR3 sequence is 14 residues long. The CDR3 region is CAISSGGPQETQYF. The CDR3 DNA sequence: TGTGCCATCAGCAGTGGAGGGCCACAAGAGACCCAGTACTTC.

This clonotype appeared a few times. This CDR3 reads CASSPGQGAVGYTF. The CDR3, as DNA: TGTGCCAGCAGCCCCGGACAGGGGGCCGTGGGCTACACCTTC. The V and J genes are TRBV12-3 or TRBV12-4 and TRBJ1-2, with TRBD1 matching over 11 bases. The CDR3 is made up of 14 amino acids. With 6 bases clipped from V and 8 bases from J, the junction kept 8 bases outside the gene matches.

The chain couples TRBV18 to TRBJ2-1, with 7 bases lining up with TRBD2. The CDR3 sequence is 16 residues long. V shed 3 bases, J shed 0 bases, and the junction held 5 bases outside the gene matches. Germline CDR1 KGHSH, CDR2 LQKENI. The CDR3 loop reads CASSPGGSGSYNEQFF. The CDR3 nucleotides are TGTGCCAGCTCACCCGGGGGGTCCGGCTCCTACAATGAGCAGTTCTTC. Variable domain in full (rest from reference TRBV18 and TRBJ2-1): NAGVMQNPRHLVRRRGQEARLRCSPMKGHSHVYWYRQLPEEGLKFMVYLQKENIIDESGMPKERFSAEFPKEGPSILRIQQVVRGDSAAYFCASSPGGSGSYNEQFFGPGTRLTVL.

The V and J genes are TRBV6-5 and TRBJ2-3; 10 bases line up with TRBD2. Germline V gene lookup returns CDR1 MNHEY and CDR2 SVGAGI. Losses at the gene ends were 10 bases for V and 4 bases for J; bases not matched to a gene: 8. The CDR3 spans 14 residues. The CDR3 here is CATKSGRASDTQYF. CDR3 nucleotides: TGTGCCACCAAGAGCGGGAGGGCCTCAGATACGCAGTATTTT.